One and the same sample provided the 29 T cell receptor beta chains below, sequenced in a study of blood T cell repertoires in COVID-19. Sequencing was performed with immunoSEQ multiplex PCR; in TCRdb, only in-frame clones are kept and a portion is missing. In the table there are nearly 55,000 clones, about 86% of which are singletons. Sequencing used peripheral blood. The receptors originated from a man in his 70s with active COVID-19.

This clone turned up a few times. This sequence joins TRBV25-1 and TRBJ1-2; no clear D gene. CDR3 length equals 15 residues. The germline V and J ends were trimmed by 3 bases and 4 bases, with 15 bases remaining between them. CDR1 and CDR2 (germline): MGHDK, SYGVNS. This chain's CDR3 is CASSEGRSPSYGYTF. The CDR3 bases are TGTGCCAGCAGTGAGGGCAGGTCGCCGAGCTATGGCTACACCTTC.

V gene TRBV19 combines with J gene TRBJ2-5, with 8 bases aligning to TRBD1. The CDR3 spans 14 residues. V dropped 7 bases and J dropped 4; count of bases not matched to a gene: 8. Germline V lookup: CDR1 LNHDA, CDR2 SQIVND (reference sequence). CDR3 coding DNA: TGTGCCAGTACTGCTCAGGGGGCTGGAGAGACCCAGTACTTC. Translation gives CASTAQGAGETQYF.

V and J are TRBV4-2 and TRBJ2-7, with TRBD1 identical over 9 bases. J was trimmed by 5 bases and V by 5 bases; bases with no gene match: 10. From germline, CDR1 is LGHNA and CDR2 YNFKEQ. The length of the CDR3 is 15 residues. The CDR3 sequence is CASSSRDRGNNEQYF. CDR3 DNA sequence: TGTGCCAGCAGCTCCCGAGACAGGGGGAACAACGAGCAGTACTTC.

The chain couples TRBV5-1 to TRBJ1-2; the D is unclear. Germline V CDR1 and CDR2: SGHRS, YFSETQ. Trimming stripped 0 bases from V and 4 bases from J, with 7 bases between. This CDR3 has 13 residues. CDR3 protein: CASSLDPVYGYTF. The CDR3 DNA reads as TGCGCCAGCAGCTTGGATCCCGTCTATGGCTACACCTTC.

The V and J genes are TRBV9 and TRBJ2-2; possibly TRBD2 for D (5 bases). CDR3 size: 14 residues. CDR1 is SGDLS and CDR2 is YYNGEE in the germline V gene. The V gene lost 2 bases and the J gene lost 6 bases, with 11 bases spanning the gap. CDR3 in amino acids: CASSVSGMAGELFF. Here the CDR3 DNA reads TGTGCCAGCAGCGTTTCGGGGATGGCCGGGGAGCTGTTTTTT.

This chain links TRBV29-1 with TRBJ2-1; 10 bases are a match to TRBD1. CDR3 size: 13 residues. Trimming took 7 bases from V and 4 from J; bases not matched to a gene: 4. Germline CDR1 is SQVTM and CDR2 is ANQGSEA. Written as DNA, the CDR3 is TGCAGCGGGACAGGGGGTGTATACAATGAGCAGTTCTTC. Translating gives CSGTGGVYNEQFF.

CDR3 in DNA: TGCGCCAGCAGCCAAGGGGCCAGGGGAGCCACAGATACGCAGTATTTT. As protein: CASSQGARGATDTQYF. The chain recombines TRBV4-3 with TRBJ2-3, with D maybe TRBD1 (6 bases). Trimming stripped 1 base from V and 2 bases from J, with 13 bases between. The germline CDR1 and CDR2 sequences are LGHNA and YSLEER. The CDR3 spans 16 residues.

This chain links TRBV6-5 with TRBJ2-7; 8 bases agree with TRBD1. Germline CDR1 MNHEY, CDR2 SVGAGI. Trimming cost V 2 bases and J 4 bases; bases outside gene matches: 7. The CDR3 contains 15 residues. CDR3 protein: CASSYVSGGAYEQYF. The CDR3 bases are TGTGCCAGCAGTTACGTGTCAGGGGGCGCGTACGAGCAGTACTTC.

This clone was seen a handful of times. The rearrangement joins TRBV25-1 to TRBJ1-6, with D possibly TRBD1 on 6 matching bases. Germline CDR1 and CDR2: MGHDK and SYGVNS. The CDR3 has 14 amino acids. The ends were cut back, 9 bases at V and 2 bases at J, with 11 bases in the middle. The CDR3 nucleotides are TGTGCCAGTACACAGGGTCCCTATAATTCACCCCTCCACTTT. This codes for CASTQGPYNSPLHF.

Here the CDR3 reads CASSYAGGWQPQHF. The DNA of the CDR3 is TGTGCCAGCAGTTACGCAGGGGGCTGGCAGCCCCAGCATTTT. The chain carries TRBV6-2 or TRBV6-3 and TRBJ1-5, with 8 bases that match TRBD1. Germline trimming cut 2 bases from V and 7 bases from J; bases unmatched to any gene: 4. Germline V gene lookup returns CDR1 MNHEY and CDR2 SVGEGT. The CDR3 is made up of 14 amino acids.

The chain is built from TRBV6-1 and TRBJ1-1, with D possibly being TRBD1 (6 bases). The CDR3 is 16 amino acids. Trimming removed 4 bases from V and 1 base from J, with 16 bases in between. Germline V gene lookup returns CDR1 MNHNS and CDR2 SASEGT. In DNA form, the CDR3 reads TGTGCCAGCAGTGCCGGCTCAGGGGAGACGAACACTGAAGCTTTCTTT. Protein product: CASSAGSGETNTEAFF.

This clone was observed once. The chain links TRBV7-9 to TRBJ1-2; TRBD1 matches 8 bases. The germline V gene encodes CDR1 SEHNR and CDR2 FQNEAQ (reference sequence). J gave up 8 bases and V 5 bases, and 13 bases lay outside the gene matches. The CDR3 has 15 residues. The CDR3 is CASSAEGDRSGGYTF. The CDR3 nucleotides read TGTGCCAGCAGCGCCGAGGGGGACAGGTCGGGCGGCTACACCTTC.

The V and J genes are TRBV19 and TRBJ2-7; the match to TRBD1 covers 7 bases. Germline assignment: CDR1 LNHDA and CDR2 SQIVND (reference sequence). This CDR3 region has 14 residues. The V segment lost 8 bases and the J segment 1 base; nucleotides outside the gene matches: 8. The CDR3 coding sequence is TGTGCCAGTGGGGCGACAGGGCTTTCCTACGAGCAGTACTTC. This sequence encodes CASGATGLSYEQYF.

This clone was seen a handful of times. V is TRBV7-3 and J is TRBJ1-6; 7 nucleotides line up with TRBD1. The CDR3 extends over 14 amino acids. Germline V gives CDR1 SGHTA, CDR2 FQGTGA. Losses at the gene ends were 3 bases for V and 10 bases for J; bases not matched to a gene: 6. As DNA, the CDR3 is TGTGCCAGCAGCTTGGGACAGCCATTATCACCCCTCCACTTT. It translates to CASSLGQPLSPLHF.

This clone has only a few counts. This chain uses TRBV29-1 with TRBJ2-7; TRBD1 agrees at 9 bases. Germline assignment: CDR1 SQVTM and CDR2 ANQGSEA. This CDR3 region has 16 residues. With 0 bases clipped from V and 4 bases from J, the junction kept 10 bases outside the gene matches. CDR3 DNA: TGCAGCGTTGAAGATAGGTTCCGGGACAGGGAGTACGAGCAGTACTTC. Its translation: CSVEDRFRDREYEQYF.

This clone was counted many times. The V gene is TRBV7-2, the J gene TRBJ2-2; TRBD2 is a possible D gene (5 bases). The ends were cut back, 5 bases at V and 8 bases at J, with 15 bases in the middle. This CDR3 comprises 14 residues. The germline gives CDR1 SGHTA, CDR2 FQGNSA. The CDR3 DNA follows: TGTGCCAGCAGCCCCCTCATGACTACGGGGGAGCTGTTTTTT. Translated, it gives CASSPLMTTGELFF.

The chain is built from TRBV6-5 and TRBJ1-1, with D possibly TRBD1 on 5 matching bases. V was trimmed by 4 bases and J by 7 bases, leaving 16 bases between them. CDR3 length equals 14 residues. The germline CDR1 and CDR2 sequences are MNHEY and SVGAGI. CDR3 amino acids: CASSSAGGKGEAFF. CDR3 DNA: TGTGCCAGCAGTTCCGCGGGGGGGAAAGGTGAAGCTTTCTTT.

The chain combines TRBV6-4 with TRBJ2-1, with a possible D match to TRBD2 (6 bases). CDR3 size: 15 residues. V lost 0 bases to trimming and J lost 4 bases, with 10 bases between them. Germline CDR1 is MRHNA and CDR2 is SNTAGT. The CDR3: CASSDSIGGYNEQFF. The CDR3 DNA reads TGTGCCAGCAGTGACTCGATTGGGGGGTACAATGAGCAGTTCTTC.

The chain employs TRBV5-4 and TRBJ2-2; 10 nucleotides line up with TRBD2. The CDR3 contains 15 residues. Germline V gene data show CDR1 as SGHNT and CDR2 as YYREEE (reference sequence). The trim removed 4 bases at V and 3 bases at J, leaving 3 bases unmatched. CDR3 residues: CASSLAGVDTGELFF. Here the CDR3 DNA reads TGTGCCAGCAGCCTAGCGGGGGTGGACACCGGGGAGCTGTTTTTT.

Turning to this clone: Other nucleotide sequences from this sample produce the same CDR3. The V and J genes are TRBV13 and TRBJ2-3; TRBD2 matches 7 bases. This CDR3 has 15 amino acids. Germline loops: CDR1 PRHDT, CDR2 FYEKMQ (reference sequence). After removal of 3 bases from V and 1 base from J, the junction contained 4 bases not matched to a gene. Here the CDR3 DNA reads TGTGCCAGCAGCTTGGGCGGGGGAGGCACAGATACGCAGTATTTT. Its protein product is CASSLGGGGTDTQYF.

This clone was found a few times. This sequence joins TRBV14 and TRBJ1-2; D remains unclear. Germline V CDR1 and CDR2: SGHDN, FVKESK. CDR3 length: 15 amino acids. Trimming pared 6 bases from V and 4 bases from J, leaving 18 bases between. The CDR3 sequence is CASRPGGQSSYGYTF. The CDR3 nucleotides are TGTGCCAGCAGGCCCGGTGGGCAGTCTTCCTATGGCTACACCTTC.

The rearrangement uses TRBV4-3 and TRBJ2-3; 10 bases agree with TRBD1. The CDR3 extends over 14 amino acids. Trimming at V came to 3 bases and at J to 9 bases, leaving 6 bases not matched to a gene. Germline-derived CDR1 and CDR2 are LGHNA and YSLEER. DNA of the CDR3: TGCGCCAGCAGCCAGGGGACAGGGGTTGAGACGCAGTATTTT. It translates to CASSQGTGVETQYF.

The CDR3 reads CASSLDRLDTEAFF. The DNA of the CDR3 is TGCGCCAGCAGCTTGGACAGGTTGGACACTGAAGCTTTCTTT. J is TRBJ1-1 and V is TRBV5-1; possible D gene TRBD1, 5 bases. Germline loops: CDR1 SGHRS, CDR2 YFSETQ. Between the trimmed V and J ends, which lost 0 bases and 3 bases, there was a span of 9 bases. The CDR3 loop spans 14 amino acids.

The CDR3 DNA reads as TGTGCCAGCAGCTCCCGACTAGCGGGCAGCTCCTACAATGAGCAGTTCTTC. As protein: CASSSRLAGSSYNEQFF. V is TRBV7-8 and J is TRBJ2-1; 10 bases agree with TRBD2. CDR1 and CDR2 from the germline V gene are SGHVS and FQNEAQ. The length of the CDR3 is 17 residues. J was trimmed by 0 bases and V by 4 bases; bases with no gene match: 6.

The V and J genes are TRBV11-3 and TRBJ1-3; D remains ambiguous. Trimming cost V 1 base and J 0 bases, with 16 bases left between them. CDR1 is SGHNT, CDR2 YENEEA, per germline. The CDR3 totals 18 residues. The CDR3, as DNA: TGTGCCAGCAGCTTAGGCGGGCCTTGGGATACCTCTGGAAACACCATATATTTT. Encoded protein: CASSLGGPWDTSGNTIYF.

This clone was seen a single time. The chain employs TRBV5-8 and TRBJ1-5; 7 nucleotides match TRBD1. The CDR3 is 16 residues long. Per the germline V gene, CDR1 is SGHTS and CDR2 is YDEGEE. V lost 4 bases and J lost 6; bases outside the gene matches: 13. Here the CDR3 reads CASSRPPLTGSQPQHF. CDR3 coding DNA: TGTGCCAGCAGCCGCCCCCCCTTGACAGGGTCTCAGCCCCAGCATTTT. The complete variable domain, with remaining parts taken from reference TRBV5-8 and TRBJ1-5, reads EAGVTQSPTHLIKTRGQQATLRCSPISGHTSVYWYQQALGLGLQFLLWYDEGEERNRGNFPPRFSGRQFPNYSSELNVNALELEDSALYLCASSRPPLTGSQPQHFGDGTRLSIL.

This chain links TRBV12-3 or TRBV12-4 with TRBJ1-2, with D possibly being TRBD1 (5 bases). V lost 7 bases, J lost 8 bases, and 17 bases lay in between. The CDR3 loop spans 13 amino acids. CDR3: CASTRRQLRGYTF. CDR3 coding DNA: TGTGCCAGCACTCGCCGACAGCTTAGAGGCTACACCTTC.

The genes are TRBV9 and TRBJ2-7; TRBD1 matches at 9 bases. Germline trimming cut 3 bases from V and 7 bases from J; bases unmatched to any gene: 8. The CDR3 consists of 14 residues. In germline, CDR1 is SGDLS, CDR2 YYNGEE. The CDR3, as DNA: TGTGCCAGCAGCGGATGGGACAGGGCGGGAGAGCAGTACTTC. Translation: CASSGWDRAGEQYF.

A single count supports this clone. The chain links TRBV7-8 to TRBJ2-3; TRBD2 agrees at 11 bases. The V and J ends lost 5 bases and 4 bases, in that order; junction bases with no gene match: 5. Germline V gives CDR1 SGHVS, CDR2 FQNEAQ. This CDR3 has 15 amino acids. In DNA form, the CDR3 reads TGTGCCAGCAGCGTCGTAGCGGGGGGGGCAGATACGCAGTATTTT. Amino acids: CASSVVAGGADTQYF.